This T cell receptor (beta chain) comes out of a study of T cells in women clearing cervical HPV infection. Cervical HPV DNA detected by MY09/MY11 PCR, typed by dot-blot. Comment on this clone: Sequencing ends 3 residues short of the CDR3 end; the germline J gene provides the rest.

This CDR3 is 14 amino acids long. Trimming shortened V by 2 bases and J by 3 bases, and 11 bases separated the two germline ends. The germline CDR1 and CDR2 sequences are SGHRS and YFSETQ. immunoSEQ multiplex PCR used an average of about 1.3 ug genomic DNA. This table comes from immunoSEQ multiplex PCR, and its TCRdb copy is limited to in-frame clones, with some not included. Its table records some 28,000 clones. The sequence came from a woman between 18 and 69 years old with a cervical HPV16 infection that either progressed to CIN3+ or cleared (not recorded which). V gene TRBV5-1 combines with J gene TRBJ1-1, with no clear D. Sequencing was performed on blood buffy coat. CDR3 sequence: CASSFSQADTEAFF. CDR3 bases read: TGCGCCAGCAGCTTTTCCCAGGCCGACACTGAA.